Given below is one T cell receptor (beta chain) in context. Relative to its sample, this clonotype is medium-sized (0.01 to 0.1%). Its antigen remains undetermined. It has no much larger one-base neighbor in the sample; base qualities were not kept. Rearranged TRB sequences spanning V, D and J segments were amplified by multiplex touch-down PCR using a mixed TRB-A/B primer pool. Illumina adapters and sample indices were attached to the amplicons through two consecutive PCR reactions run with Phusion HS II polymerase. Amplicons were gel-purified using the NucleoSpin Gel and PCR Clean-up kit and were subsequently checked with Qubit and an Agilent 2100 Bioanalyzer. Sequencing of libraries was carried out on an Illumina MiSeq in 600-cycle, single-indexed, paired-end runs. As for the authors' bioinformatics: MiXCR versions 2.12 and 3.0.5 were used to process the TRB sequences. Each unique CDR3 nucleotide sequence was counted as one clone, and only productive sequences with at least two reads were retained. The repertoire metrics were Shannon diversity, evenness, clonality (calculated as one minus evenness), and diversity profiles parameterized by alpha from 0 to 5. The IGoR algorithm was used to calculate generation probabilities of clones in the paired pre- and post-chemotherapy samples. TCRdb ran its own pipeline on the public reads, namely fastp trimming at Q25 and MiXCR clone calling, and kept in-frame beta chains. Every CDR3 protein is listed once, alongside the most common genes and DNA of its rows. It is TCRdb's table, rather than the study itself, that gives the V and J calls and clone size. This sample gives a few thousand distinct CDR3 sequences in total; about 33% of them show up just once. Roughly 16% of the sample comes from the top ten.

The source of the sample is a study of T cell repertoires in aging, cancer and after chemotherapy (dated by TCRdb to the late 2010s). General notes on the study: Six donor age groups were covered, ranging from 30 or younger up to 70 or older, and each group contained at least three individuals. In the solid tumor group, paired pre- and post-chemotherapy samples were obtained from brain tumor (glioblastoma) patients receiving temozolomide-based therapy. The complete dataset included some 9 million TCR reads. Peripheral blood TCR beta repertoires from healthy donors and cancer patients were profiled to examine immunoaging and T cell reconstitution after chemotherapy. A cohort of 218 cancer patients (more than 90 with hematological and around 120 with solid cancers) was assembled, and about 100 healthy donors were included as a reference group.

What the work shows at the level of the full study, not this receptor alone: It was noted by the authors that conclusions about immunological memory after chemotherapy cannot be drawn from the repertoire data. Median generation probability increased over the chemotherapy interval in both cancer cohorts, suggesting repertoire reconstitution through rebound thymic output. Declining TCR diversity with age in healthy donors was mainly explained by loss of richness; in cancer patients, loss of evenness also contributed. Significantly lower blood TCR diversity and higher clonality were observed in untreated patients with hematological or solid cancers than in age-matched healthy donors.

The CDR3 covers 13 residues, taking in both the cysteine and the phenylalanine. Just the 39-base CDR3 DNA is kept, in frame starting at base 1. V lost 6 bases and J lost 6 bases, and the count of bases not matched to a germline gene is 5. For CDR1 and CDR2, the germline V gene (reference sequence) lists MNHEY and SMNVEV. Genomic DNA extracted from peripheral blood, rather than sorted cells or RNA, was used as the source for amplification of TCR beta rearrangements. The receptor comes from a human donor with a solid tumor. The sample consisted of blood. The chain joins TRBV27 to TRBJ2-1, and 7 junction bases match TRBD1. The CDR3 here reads CASSPGTANEQFF. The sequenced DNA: TGTGCCAGCAGCCCCGGGACAGCCAATGAGCAGTTCTTC.